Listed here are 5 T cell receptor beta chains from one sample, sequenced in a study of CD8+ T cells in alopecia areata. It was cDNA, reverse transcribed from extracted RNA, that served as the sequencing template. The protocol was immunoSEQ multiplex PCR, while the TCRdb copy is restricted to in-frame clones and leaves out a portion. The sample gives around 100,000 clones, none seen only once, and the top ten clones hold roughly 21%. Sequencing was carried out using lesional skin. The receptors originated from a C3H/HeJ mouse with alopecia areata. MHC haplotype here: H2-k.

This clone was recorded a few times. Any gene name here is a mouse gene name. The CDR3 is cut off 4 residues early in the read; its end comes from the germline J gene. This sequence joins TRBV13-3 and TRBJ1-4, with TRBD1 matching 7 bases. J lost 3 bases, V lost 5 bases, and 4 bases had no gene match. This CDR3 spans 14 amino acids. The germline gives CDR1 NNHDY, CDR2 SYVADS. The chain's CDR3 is CASRRGTANERLFF. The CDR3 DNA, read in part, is TGTGCCAGCAGGAGGGGGACAGCCAACGAA.

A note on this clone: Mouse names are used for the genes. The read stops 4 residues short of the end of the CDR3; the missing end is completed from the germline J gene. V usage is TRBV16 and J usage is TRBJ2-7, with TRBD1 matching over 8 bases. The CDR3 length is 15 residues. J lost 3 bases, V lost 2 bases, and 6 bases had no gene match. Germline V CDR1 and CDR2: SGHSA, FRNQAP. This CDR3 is CASSLQGALLYEQYF. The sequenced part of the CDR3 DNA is TGTGCAAGCAGCTTACAGGGGGCCCTTCTCTAT. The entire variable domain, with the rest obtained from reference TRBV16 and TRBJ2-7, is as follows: NAGVIQTPRHKVTGKGQEATLWCEPISGHSAVFWYRQTIVQGLEFLTYFRNQAPIDDSGMPKERFSAQMPNQSHSTLKIQSTQPQDSAVYLCASSLQGALLYEQYFGPGTRLTVL.

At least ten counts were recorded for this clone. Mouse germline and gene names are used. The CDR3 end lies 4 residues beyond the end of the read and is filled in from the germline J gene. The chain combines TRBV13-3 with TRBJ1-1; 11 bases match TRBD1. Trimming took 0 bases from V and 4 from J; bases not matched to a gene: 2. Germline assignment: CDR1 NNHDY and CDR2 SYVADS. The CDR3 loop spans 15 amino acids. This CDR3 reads CASSDGTGGLTEVFF. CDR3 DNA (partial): TGTGCCAGCAGTGATGGGACAGGGGGCCTCACA.

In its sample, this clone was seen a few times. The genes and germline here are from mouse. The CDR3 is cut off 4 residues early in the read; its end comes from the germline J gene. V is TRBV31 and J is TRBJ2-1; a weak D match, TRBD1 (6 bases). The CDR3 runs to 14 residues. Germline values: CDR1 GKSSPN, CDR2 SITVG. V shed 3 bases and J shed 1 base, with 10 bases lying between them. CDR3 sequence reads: CAWRPTGNYAEQFF. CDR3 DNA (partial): TGTGCCTGGAGGCCGACAGGAAACTATGCT.

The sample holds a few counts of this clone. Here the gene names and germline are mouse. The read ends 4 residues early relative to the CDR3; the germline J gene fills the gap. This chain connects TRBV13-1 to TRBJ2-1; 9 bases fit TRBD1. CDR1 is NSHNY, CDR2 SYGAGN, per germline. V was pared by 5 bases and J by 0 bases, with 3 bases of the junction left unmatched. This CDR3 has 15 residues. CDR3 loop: CASRRTGDNYAEQFF. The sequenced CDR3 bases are TGTGCCAGCAGGAGGACAGGGGATAACTATGCT.